The clone carrying this TCR beta chain was seen once. Its antigen is not known. These data are taken from a study of PD-1 blockade in classical Hodgkin lymphoma. The assay was immunoSEQ multiplex PCR, and TCRdb's table has in-frame clones only and misses some. The table has about 15,000 clones, less than 70% seen once. Study-level points and caveats: It was reported that newly diagnosed patients had less baseline TCR diversity than healthy donors. Reasons behind the repertoire differences stay unclear, perhaps disease activity or earlier therapy. Among the patients, those starting nivolumab under 1 year after ASCT were excluded.

Patients all relapsed after autologous stem cell transplantation, and there was variation in brentuximab vedotin exposure. V gave up 0 bases and J gave up 8 bases, with 12 bases separating them. CDR3 length: 14 residues. Germline V gene sequence: CDR1 SGHRS, CDR2 YFSETQ. The TCR sequence derives from a human donor with classical Hodgkin lymphoma. Material: peripheral blood mononuclear cells (PBMCs), obtained at baseline. The rearrangement uses TRBV5-1 and TRBJ2-1; D is perhaps TRBD2 (6 bases). The CDR3 sequence: CASSLASGAYEQFF. Here the CDR3 DNA reads TGCGCCAGCAGCTTGGCGTCGGGAGCCTATGAGCAGTTCTTC.